A selection of T cell receptor beta chains follows, all from one sample in a study of shared clonotypes between healthy human individuals. Measured with immunoSEQ multiplex PCR; TCRdb has only the in-frame clones, and not every one. Among about 2.1 million clones listed, over 85% were seen once. The sequenced material came from naive CD8+ T cells from PBMCs. These receptors were collected from a young man in good health. Some clones in this sample may be carry-over from other donors' samples. Both conserved end residues are part of each CDR3. Each record gives: D gene, J gene, clone size, V gene, CDR3 DNA, CDR3 protein. D genes are given only for firm matches. For some rows the clone size is stated as once, few or many, or as a class when expanded; others skip it.

>TRBD1|TRBJ1-1|NA|TRBV30
TGTGCCTGGAGTGGCTGGGGACAGTCGGGCACTGAAGCTTTCTTT
CAWSGWGQSGTEAFF
>NA|TRBJ2-2|NA|TRBV7-6
TGTGCCAGCAGCCGCGGACAGAAAACCGGGGAGCTGTTTTTT
CASSRGQKTGELFF
>NA|TRBJ2-7|NA|TRBV2
TGTGCCAGCAGTGGCCATCCGGGGCTAGCGATTAGCTACGAGCAGTACTTC
CASSGHPGLAISYEQYF
>TRBD1|TRBJ2-7|once|TRBV28
TGTGCCAGCAGTTTGGGGACAGGGGGCGACGAGCAGTACTTC
CASSLGTGGDEQYF
>NA|TRBJ2-1|NA|TRBV5-1
TGCGCCAGCAGCTCCCTAGGGACAATCTCATCCTACAATGAGCAGTTCTTC
CASSSLGTISSYNEQFF
>NA|TRBJ2-1|once|TRBV9
TGTGCCAGCAGCGTATTATCCCAGAATGAGCAGTTCTTC
CASSVLSQNEQFF
>TRBD2|TRBJ2-3|NA|TRBV5-4
TGTGCCAGCAGCCCCCATGGGCTAGCGGGAGTTCCAGATACGCAGTATTTT
CASSPHGLAGVPDTQYF
>NA|TRBJ2-1|once|TRBV6-5
TGTGCCAGCAGGGTGACAGGTAGCTCCTACAATGAGCAGTTCTTC
CASRVTGSSYNEQFF
>NA|TRBJ2-1|NA|TRBV7-2
TGTGCCAGCAGCTTAGCTGTAGTTGGTCCGGACAGCCCCAGGATTTACAATGAGCAGTTCTTC
CASSLAVVGPDSPRIYNEQFF
>NA|TRBJ2-3|NA|TRBV2
TGTGCCAGCGGACGACTGTTCACAGATACGCAGTATTTT
CASGRLFTDTQYF
>TRBD2|TRBJ2-1|NA|TRBV9
TGTGCCAGCAGCGTTATAGCGGGAATCGATGAGCAGTTCTTC
CASSVIAGIDEQFF
>NA|TRBJ1-5|NA|TRBV30
TGTGCCTGGGGGGCGAAAGGCAATCAGCCCCAGCATTTT
CAWGAKGNQPQHF
>NA|TRBJ1-1|NA|TRBV6-1
TGTGCCATCCTGTCAGGGTATGCGATCACTGAAGCTTTCTTT
CAILSGYAITEAFF
>TRBD1|TRBJ1-2|NA|TRBV7-9
TGTGCCAGCAGCTTAGGGTCGGGACAGGGTGGCTATGGCTACACCTTC
CASSLGSGQGGYGYTF
>NA|TRBJ2-7|NA|TRBV7-2
TGTGCCAGCAGCCCGACAGGTCCGAGCTCCTACGAGCAGTACTTC
CASSPTGPSSYEQYF
>NA|TRBJ2-4|NA|TRBV27
TGTGCCAGCAGTCCAGCTCCGCTAGCCAAAAACATTCAGTACTTC
CASSPAPLAKNIQYF
>NA|TRBJ1-2|NA|TRBV4-3
TGCGCCAGCAGCCAAGTTCGGGGGTATGGCTACACCTTC
CASSQVRGYGYTF
>NA|TRBJ2-3|NA|TRBV7-3
TGTGCCAGCAGCTTGGGGTGGACTTCCACAGATACGCAGTATTTT
CASSLGWTSTDTQYF
>TRBD2|TRBJ2-7|once|TRBV13
TGTGCCAGCAGCGCTTCCGGACTAGCGGAAACCTACGAGCAGTACTTC
CASSASGLAETYEQYF
>NA|TRBJ1-2|NA|TRBV4-2
TGTGCCAGCAGCCAAGATGGGGCAGATCTATTTGGCTACACCTTC
CASSQDGADLFGYTF
>NA|TRBJ2-1|NA|TRBV7-3
TGTGCCAGCAGCCCAGCTGGTTCAAATGAGCAGTTCTTC
CASSPAGSNEQFF
>TRBD1|TRBJ2-7|NA|TRBV27
TGTGCCAGCACCCAACCGGGACAGGGGTCCGAGCAGTACTTC
CASTQPGQGSEQYF
>NA|TRBJ2-2|NA|TRBV27
TGTGCCAGCAGTTTATTGCCCGGGGAGCTGTTTTTT
CASSLLPGELFF
>NA|TRBJ2-1|NA|TRBV27
TGTGCCAGCAGTTTTGGGACTGGGTCCTACAATGAGCAGTTCTTC
CASSFGTGSYNEQFF
>TRBD1|TRBJ2-3|NA|TRBV5-1
TGCGCCAGCAGCTCCGGGACAGGGTACTTGGATACGCAGTATTTT
CASSSGTGYLDTQYF
>NA|TRBJ1-5|NA|TRBV7-9
TGTGCCACCGGGGAGGGCTATCAGCCCCAGCATTTT
CATGEGYQPQHF
>NA|TRBJ2-1|NA|TRBV5-1
TGCGCCAGCACCGAAAATGACAGCCACAATGAGCAGTTCTTC
CASTENDSHNEQFF
>TRBD2|TRBJ2-3|NA|TRBV10-3
TGTGCCATCAGTGTGACTAGCGGCCCCAGAGATACGCAGTATTTT
CAISVTSGPRDTQYF
>NA|TRBJ2-5|NA|TRBV28
TGTGCCAGCAGTTTATCTATCTCGGGCCGGGAGACCCAGTACTTC
CASSLSISGRETQYF
>NA|TRBJ2-7|NA|TRBV29-1
TGCAGCGTCTGGGGTGCCGCCTACGGGCAGTACTTC
CSVWGAAYGQYF
>TRBD1|TRBJ2-3|NA|TRBV4-2
TGTGCCAGCAGCTGGGGGACAGGGGAGGGTACAGATACGCAGTATTTT
CASSWGTGEGTDTQYF
>NA|TRBJ1-4|NA|TRBV19
TGTGCCAGTAGTATTGGGTCAACCAGCGGAGAAAAACTGTTTTTT
CASSIGSTSGEKLFF
>NA|TRBJ1-1|NA|TRBV12-5
TGTGCTAGTGGTTTTTCGGGGAACACTGAAGCTTTCTTT
CASGFSGNTEAFF
>NA|TRBJ2-2|once|TRBV10-3
TGTGCCATCAGTGCCCGGGACCTCCCGGCCGGGGAGCTGTTTTTT
CAISARDLPAGELFF
>TRBD1|TRBJ2-3|NA|TRBV7-6
TGTGCCAGCAGCTTAGTTTCAGGGGGCGAGGAAGATACGCAGTATTTT
CASSLVSGGEEDTQYF
>TRBD2|TRBJ2-3|once|TRBV4-2
TGTGCCAGCAGCCAAGGGGCTAGCGGGATAGATACGCAGTATTTT
CASSQGASGIDTQYF
>NA|TRBJ1-2|few|TRBV19
TGTGCCAGTAGTATTGCAGGTTCCGGCTACACCTTC
CASSIAGSGYTF
>NA|TRBJ2-7|NA|TRBV1
TGCACCAGCAGCAGCGGGACACGAGAGCAGTACTTC
CTSSSGTREQYF
>TRBD2|TRBJ2-7|NA|TRBV27
TGTGCCAGCGGTTTAGCGGGAAGCTCCTACGAGCAGTACTTC
CASGLAGSSYEQYF
>NA|TRBJ1-1|NA|TRBV28
TGTGCCAGCAGTGATATTGGAACTGAAGCTTTCTTT
CASSDIGTEAFF
>TRBD2|TRBJ2-3|NA|TRBV28
TGTGCCAGCAGTTTAACGGGGCCGGGACTAGCGGGAGTGATGGAAGATACGCAGTATTTT
CASSLTGPGLAGVMEDTQYF
>NA|TRBJ2-1|NA|TRBV10-2
TGCGCCAGCAGATCCAGTAGCGGCAACTACAATGAGCAGTTCTTC
CASRSSSGNYNEQFF
>NA|TRBJ1-3|NA|TRBV2
TGTGCCAGCAGAGGAGGCAGGGATGGAAACACCATATATTTT
CASRGGRDGNTIYF
>NA|TRBJ2-7|NA|TRBV4-2
TGTGCCAGCAGCCAAGGCAGGGAGGTTCCCTACGAGCAGTACTTC
CASSQGREVPYEQYF
>TRBD2|TRBJ2-1|NA|TRBV27
TGTGCCAGCCGGGATCTAGCGGGAGTTAAGTTCTTC
CASRDLAGVKFF
>TRBD1|TRBJ2-6|NA|TRBV10-3
TGTGCCATCAAGGGACAGTCTATATCCTCAGGGGCCAACGTCCTGACTTTC
CAIKGQSISSGANVLTF
>TRBD2|TRBJ2-1|NA|TRBV15
TGTGCCACCAGCAGTGTCCCGCGGGAGGTGCACAATGAGCAGTTCTTC
CATSSVPREVHNEQFF
>NA|TRBJ2-1|NA|TRBV27
TGTGCCAGCAGTTTTCCAGGGGATCTCAATGAGCAGTTCTTC
CASSFPGDLNEQFF
>NA|TRBJ2-3|NA|TRBV9
TGTGCCAGCAGCAGACGTGGGACCTGGACAGATACGCAGTATTTT
CASSRRGTWTDTQYF
>NA|TRBJ2-7|NA|TRBV5-6
TGTGCCAGCAGCTGGGGAGTGGGGGTTTACGAGCAGTACTTC
CASSWGVGVYEQYF
>NA|TRBJ2-7|NA|TRBV19
TGTGCCAGTAGCGTCTCCGGGACTCGCCTGGGAGGCGAGCAGTACTTC
CASSVSGTRLGGEQYF
>NA|TRBJ2-3|NA|TRBV5-6
TGTGCCAGCGGACCCCACGGCGCCCTCACAGATACGCAGTATTTT
CASGPHGALTDTQYF
>TRBD1|TRBJ2-7|once|TRBV28
TGTGCCAGCAGTTCAGACAGGGAGACCTCCTACGAGCAGTACTTC
CASSSDRETSYEQYF
>TRBD1|TRBJ2-3|NA|TRBV7-9
TGTGCCAGCAGCCTACACAGGGGGTACACAGATACGCAGTATTTT
CASSLHRGYTDTQYF
>NA|TRBJ2-7|NA|TRBV13
TGTGCCAGCAGCTTAGGAGGGAGGAGCGAGCAGTACTTC
CASSLGGRSEQYF
>NA|TRBJ2-7|NA|TRBV9
TGTGCCAGCAGCGTAGCTACGGGACCGGAACGCGAGCAGTACTTC
CASSVATGPEREQYF
>TRBD1|TRBJ2-7|once|TRBV27
TGTGCCACGCAGGGGGCGAGCTACGAGCAGTACTTC
CATQGASYEQYF
>NA|TRBJ2-5|NA|TRBV4-2
TGTGCCAGCAGCTTCCTGGCAGGGGCCCAGTACTTC
CASSFLAGAQYF
>NA|TRBJ2-5|NA|TRBV6-5
TGTGCCAGCAGTTTGGGGCCCGAGGGCGGGGAGACCCAGTACTTC
CASSLGPEGGETQYF